These 31 T cell receptor beta chains were all obtained from the same sample, sequenced in a study of regulatory T cells in long-lasting Graves disease (dated by TCRdb to about 2021). Libraries were made using multiplex PCR. The instrument was an Illumina HiSeq 4000. iRepertoire HTBI primers and Arm-PCR amplification of CDR3 regions were used to construct TCR beta libraries. In TCRdb, the public reads were trimmed at Q25 with fastp and aligned with MiXCR, with productive beta chains retained. Each record represents a unique CDR3 protein, reported with the most common genes and DNA among its rows. The sample data list roughly 450,000 distinct CDR3 sequences, and around a fifth of these were observed just once. Clones ranked in the top ten supply about 12% of the sample. Sample time point, as interpreted from the label and publication: persistent/refractory GD, antithyroid drugs over 5 years with positive TRAb. For both TCR sequencing and RNA sequencing, RNA was extracted from PBMCs in TRIzol.

Sequenced here: peripheral blood mononuclear cells (PBMCs), sampled when the disease was refractory, from a patient treated with antithyroid drugs. Receptors originate from a female donor with Graves disease.

This clonotype was observed many times. V and J are TRBV7-2 and TRBJ2-5; 9 bases map to TRBD1. The length of the CDR3 is 13 residues. CDR1 is SGHTA, CDR2 FQGNSA, per germline. Trimming took 10 bases from V and 1 from J; bases not matched to a gene: 4. The CDR3 is CATKDRGQETQYF. Written as DNA, the CDR3 is TGTGCCACCAAGGACAGGGGCCAAGAGACCCAGTACTTC. Together with reference TRBV7-2 and TRBJ2-5, the CDR3 gives the full variable domain: GAGVSQSPSNKVTEKGKDVELRCDPISGHTALYWYRQSLGQGLEFLIYFQGNSAPDKSGLPSDRFSAERTGGSVSTLTIQRTQQEDSAVYLCATKDRGQETQYFGPGTRLLVL.

In this sample, this clonotype turned up many times. The chain is built from TRBV11-2 and TRBJ2-7; 9 bases match TRBD1. The V gene's germline CDR1 is SGHAT and CDR2 FQNNGV. Germline trimming cut 5 bases from V and 7 bases from J; bases unmatched to any gene: 18. CDR3 length: 17 amino acids. CDR3 sequence reads: CASSPWLGQGHGEEQYF. CDR3 coding DNA: TGTGCCAGCAGCCCCTGGCTGGGACAGGGACATGGAGAGGAGCAGTACTTC.

The sample holds many counts of this clonotype. The chain recombines TRBV3-1 with TRBJ1-1; D perhaps matches TRBD1 (6 bases). V dropped 1 base and J dropped 4 bases, with 13 bases sitting between them. The CDR3 has 15 amino acids. Germline V lookup: CDR1 LGHDT, CDR2 YNNKEL (reference sequence). This chain's CDR3 is CASSQGTEMGTEAFF. Written as DNA, the CDR3 is TGTGCCAGCAGCCAAGGGACAGAAATGGGCACTGAAGCTTTCTTT.

The chain joins TRBV7-6 to TRBJ2-2; no clear D gene. V lost 8 bases to trimming and J lost 7 bases, with 8 bases between them. The germline V gene has CDR1 SGHVS and CDR2 FNYEAQ. The length of the CDR3 is 11 residues. The CDR3 DNA is TGTGCCAGCGGGCCTGACGGGGAGCTGTTTTTT. Its translation is CASGPDGELFF. The full variable domain, with the rest looked up from reference TRBV7-6 and TRBJ2-2, is GAGVSQSPRYKVTKRGQDVALRCDPISGHVSLYWYRQALGQGPEFLTYFNYEAQQDKSGLPNDRFSAERPEGSISTLTIQRTEQRDSAMYRCASGPDGELFFGEGSRLTVL.

V gene TRBV11-2 combines with J gene TRBJ1-6; a weak D match, TRBD1 (5 bases). This CDR3 region has 18 residues. Germline lookup yields CDR1 SGHAT and CDR2 FQNNGV. V lost 1 base to trimming and J lost 2 bases, with 15 bases between them. CDR3 in DNA: TGTGCCAGCAGCTTAGTAATTCTTCGGACACCCTATAATTCACCCCTCCACTTT. This translates into CASSLVILRTPYNSPLHF.

Concerning this clonotype: A much bigger clone sits one base away, suggesting this may be a read error. This chain uses TRBV9 with TRBJ1-1; TRBD1 matches 8 bases. This CDR3 comprises 15 residues. The germline V gene encodes CDR1 SGDLS and CDR2 YYNGEE. CDR3 loop: CASSVETGVNTEALF. CDR3 sequence (DNA): TGTGCCAGCAGCGTCGAGACAGGGGTGAACACTGAAGCTCTCTTT.

CDR3 in amino acids: CASGGGASGGEQFF. CDR3 nucleotides: TGTGCCAGCGGTGGAGGGGCGTCCGGCGGTGAGCAGTTCTTC. V usage is TRBV6-1 and J usage is TRBJ2-1; TRBD2 might be the D (6 bases). Germline V CDR1 and CDR2: MNHNS, SASEGT. Deletions cut 8 bases from V and 9 bases from J, with 20 bases between. The CDR3 contains 14 residues.

The chain couples TRBV19 to TRBJ1-5; 7 bases map to TRBD1. J gave up 1 base and V 4 bases, and 4 bases lay outside the gene matches. The CDR3 consists of 15 residues. CDR1 and CDR2 from the germline V gene are LNHDA and SQIVND (reference sequence). The CDR3 loop reads CASSTQGISNQPQHF. CDR3 in DNA: TGTGCCAGTAGTACACAGGGGATAAGCAATCAGCCCCAGCATTTT.

This clonotype was counted at least ten times. Mismatch with germline at one junction end may stem from a read error. This sequence joins TRBV12-3 or TRBV12-4 and TRBJ1-2; no definite D call. The CDR3 length is 13 residues. The CDR3 coding sequence is TGTGCCAGCAGCTTAGCGCGGTTGTATGGCTACACCTTC. Encoded protein: CASSLARLYGYTF.

This clonotype was counted between two and nine times. The genes are TRBV13 and TRBJ2-5; TRBD2 matches at 15 bases. CDR1 PRHDT and CDR2 FYEKMQ come from the germline V gene (reference sequence). Unmatched junction bases numbered 5, after V lost 4 bases and J lost 5 bases. This CDR3 is built from 16 residues. As DNA, the CDR3 is TGTGCCAGCAGCTGGGGGACTAGCGGGAGGAAGGAGACCCAGTACTTC. This gives the protein CASSWGTSGRKETQYF.

This clonotype was counted ten times or more. The gene calls are TRBV12-3 or TRBV12-4 and TRBJ1-2; 8 nucleotides align to TRBD1. The CDR3 extends over 16 amino acids. Trimming cost V 6 bases and J 3 bases; bases outside gene matches: 12. DNA for the CDR3: TGTGCCAGCAGCCCCGGGGACAGGCAGGTTTACTATGGCTACACCTTC. This encodes CASSPGDRQVYYGYTF.

This clonotype was seen many times. The chain is built from TRBV30 and TRBJ1-1, with D possibly being TRBD1 (5 bases). Germline assignment: CDR1 GTSNPN and CDR2 SVGIG (reference sequence). V shed 3 bases and J shed 1 base, with 9 bases lying between them. CDR3 length: 13 residues. The CDR3 DNA is TGTGCCTGGAGCCCCAGGGCGAACACTGAAGCTTTCTTT. Amino acid sequence: CAWSPRANTEAFF.

In its sample, this clonotype was seen many times. This rearrangement joins TRBV3-1 to TRBJ2-7; 7 nucleotides align to TRBD1. With 5 bases clipped from V and 6 bases from J, the junction kept 4 bases outside the gene matches. The CDR3 loop spans 12 amino acids. In germline, CDR1 is LGHDT, CDR2 YNNKEL (reference sequence). The DNA for the CDR3 is TGTGCCAGCAGCAGAGGGGGCGGCGAGCAGTACTTC. It yields the protein CASSRGGGEQYF.

For this clonotype: Since no conserved phenylalanine or tryptophan closes the CDR3, a read error is the likely cause. The chain recombines TRBV19 with TRBJ1-1; no reliable D call. The germline V gene has CDR1 LNHDA and CDR2 SQIVND (reference sequence). The CDR3 is made up of 14 amino acids. V was shortened by 1 base and J by 3 bases, with 9 bases between the two germline ends. The CDR3 region is CASSIGQSDTEAFY. DNA for the CDR3: TGTGCCAGTAGTATAGGACAATCGGACACTGAAGCTTTCTAT.

The V call is TRBV4-1, the J call TRBJ2-4, with D possibly TRBD1 on 5 matching bases. This CDR3 contains 18 residues. Trimming removed 1 base at V and 3 bases at J, with 19 bases between. CDR1 and CDR2 (germline): MGHRA, YSYEKL. The CDR3 region is CASSQGMTAQRIKNIQYF. The CDR3 DNA follows: TGCGCCAGCAGCCAAGGGATGACAGCCCAACGGATCAAAAACATTCAGTACTTC.

J is TRBJ2-1 and V is TRBV7-3; D is unresolved. The CDR3 length is 13 residues. Germline CDR1 is SGHTA and CDR2 is FQGTGA. Deletions cut 3 bases from V and 6 bases from J, with 9 bases between. This CDR3 is CASSFEALNEQFF. The CDR3 region has the DNA TGTGCCAGCAGCTTCGAGGCCCTCAATGAGCAGTTCTTC.

This rearrangement joins TRBV2 to TRBJ2-7; 9 positions agree with TRBD1. CDR3 length: 15 amino acids. Trimming at V came to 5 bases and at J to 6 bases, leaving 11 bases not matched to a gene. Germline V CDR1 and CDR2: SNHLY, FYNNEI. For the CDR3, the DNA is TGTGCCAGCAGTTCCACGGGACAGGGTATCTTCGAGCAGTACTTC. It codes for CASSSTGQGIFEQYF.

This clonotype was seen many times. V usage is TRBV28 and J usage is TRBJ2-7; 12 nucleotides line up with TRBD2. V was clipped by 4 bases and J by 5 bases; unmatched bases: 6. Germline V gives CDR1 MDHEN, CDR2 SYDVKM. This CDR3 spans 15 amino acids. The CDR3 bases are TGTGCCAGCAGTTCTACTAGCGGGAGGATAAACGAGCAGTACTTC. Residues: CASSSTSGRINEQYF.

Many counts were recorded for this clonotype. The chain combines TRBV6-1 with TRBJ2-7, with 9 nucleotides matching TRBD2. J gave up 0 bases and V 1 base, and 16 bases lay outside the gene matches. CDR1 and CDR2 from the germline V gene are MNHNS and SASEGT. This CDR3 is 20 amino acids long. This CDR3 reads CASSEGFFSLAGMSSYEQYF. The CDR3 DNA follows: TGTGCCAGCAGTGAAGGATTCTTTTCCCTAGCGGGAATGAGCTCCTACGAGCAGTACTTC.

The sample holds many counts of this clonotype. The V and J genes are TRBV2 and TRBJ1-6, with 7 nucleotides matching TRBD1. Trimming at V came to 9 bases and at J to 7 bases, leaving 6 bases not matched to a gene. This CDR3 region has 13 residues. In germline, CDR1 is SNHLY, CDR2 FYNNEI. The CDR3 sequence is CARQGLKNSPLHF. Here the CDR3 DNA reads TGTGCCAGACAGGGGCTTAAGAATTCACCCCTCCACTTT.

This clonotype was seen a few times. CDR3 nucleotide sequence: TGTGCCAGCAGCCGACGTCAGACAAGCATGAACACTGAAGCTTTCTTT. Translating it yields CASSRRQTSMNTEAFF. The J gene is TRBJ1-1, the V gene TRBV6-1; D unclear. Germline assignment: CDR1 MNHNS and CDR2 SASEGT. There are 16 residues in the CDR3. Trimming removed 6 bases at V and 0 bases at J, with 17 bases between.

This clonotype was seen ten or more times. The rearrangement joins TRBV3-1 to TRBJ1-1; D gene ambiguous. V was cut by 1 base and J by 8 bases, with 8 bases left in between. CDR3 length: 12 residues. From germline, CDR1 is LGHDT and CDR2 YNNKEL (reference sequence). The CDR3 loop is CASSQGAEEAFF. The CDR3 DNA reads as TGTGCCAGCAGCCAAGGGGCAGAGGAAGCTTTCTTT.

Only a few counts were recorded for this clonotype. The chain employs TRBV9 and TRBJ2-1; perhaps TRBD2 as D (7 bases). In germline, CDR1 is SGDLS, CDR2 YYNGEE. This CDR3 has 17 amino acids. The ends were cut back, 3 bases at V and 2 bases at J, with 18 bases in the middle. DNA for the CDR3: TGTGCCAGCAGCGGGTGGGGAGGGCAGGGGACCTACAATGAGCAGTTCTTC. Its translation is CASSGWGGQGTYNEQFF.

This clonotype was detected ten times or more. The V gene is TRBV3-1, the J gene TRBJ2-5; D is ambiguous. Germline V lookup: CDR1 LGHDT, CDR2 YNNKEL (reference sequence). The CDR3 contains 13 residues. With 2 bases removed from V and 4 bases from J, the gap between germline ends came to 8 bases. CDR3 loop: CASSQNEGETQYF. CDR3 DNA sequence: TGTGCCAGCAGCCAAAATGAAGGAGAGACCCAGTACTTC.

The gene calls are TRBV20-1 and TRBJ2-2, with D perhaps matching TRBD1 (6 bases). The V gene lost 0 bases and the J gene lost 1 base, with 6 bases spanning the gap. The CDR3 runs to 14 residues. The germline V gene has CDR1 DFQATT and CDR2 SNEGSKA (reference sequence). CDR3 bases: TGCAGTGCTAGAGAACAGGGGAACACCGGGGAGCTGTTTTTT. This translates into CSAREQGNTGELFF.

The chain links TRBV9 to TRBJ1-1, with 7 positions matching TRBD1. Trimming removed 4 bases from V and 5 bases from J; junction bases left unmatched: 8. CDR1 and CDR2 from the germline V gene are SGDLS and YYNGEE. There are 14 residues in the CDR3. CDR3 loop: CASSNTGVGTEAFF. The CDR3 nucleotides read TGTGCCAGCAGCAACACAGGGGTTGGGACTGAAGCTTTCTTT.

This clonotype was counted many times. The chain carries TRBV7-2 and TRBJ2-5; D uncertain. V lost 5 bases to trimming and J lost 5 bases, with 12 bases between them. Per the germline V gene, CDR1 is SGHTA and CDR2 is FQGNSA. The CDR3 sequence is 13 residues long. The CDR3 DNA sequence: TGTGCCAGCAGCCCGACCCGTTCGGAGACCCAGTACTTC. The encoded protein is CASSPTRSETQYF. The complete variable domain, with remaining parts taken from reference TRBV7-2 and TRBJ2-5, reads GAGVSQSPSNKVTEKGKDVELRCDPISGHTALYWYRQSLGQGLEFLIYFQGNSAPDKSGLPSDRFSAERTGGSVSTLTIQRTQQEDSAVYLCASSPTRSETQYFGPGTRLLVL.

This clonotype was recorded many times. The gene calls are TRBV28 and TRBJ2-5; 8 bases fit TRBD1. The CDR3 consists of 17 residues. The trim removed 3 bases at V and 4 bases at J, leaving 13 bases unmatched. Germline CDR1 reads MDHEN; CDR2 reads SYDVKM. CDR3 coding DNA: TGTGCCAGCAGTTTTGATCGGCAGGGGGCATCGGGAGAGACCCAGTACTTC. Protein: CASSFDRQGASGETQYF. Together with reference TRBV28 and TRBJ2-5, the CDR3 gives the full variable domain: DVKVTQSSRYLVKRTGEKVFLECVQDMDHENMFWYRQDPGLGLRLIYFSYDVKMKEKGDIPEGYSVSREKKERFSLILESASTNQTSMYLCASSFDRQGASGETQYFGPGTRLLVL.

The CDR3 sequence is CASSLFLAGTEAFF. The CDR3 DNA follows: TGTGCCAGCAGCTTATTCCTGGCGGGCACTGAAGCTTTCTTT. The chain has TRBV7-2 and TRBJ1-1; D unresolved. The germline CDR1 and CDR2 sequences are SGHTA and FQGNSA. The V and J ends lost 2 bases and 4 bases respectively, with 11 bases between them. CDR3 length: 14 amino acids.

This clonotype showed up many times. The chain has TRBV28 and TRBJ2-6, with D possibly being TRBD2 (6 bases). Trimming removed 10 bases from V and 0 bases from J, with 13 bases in between. Germline values: CDR1 MDHEN, CDR2 SYDVKM. CDR3 length: 15 residues. The CDR3: CAIADGSSGANVLTF. The DNA for the CDR3 is TGTGCCATCGCGGACGGGAGCTCTGGGGCCAACGTCCTGACTTTC.

This clonotype has only a few counts. The rearrangement links TRBV19 to TRBJ2-5; 9 bases agree with TRBD2. This CDR3 spans 17 amino acids. CDR1 and CDR2 (germline): LNHDA, SQIVND (reference sequence). The V gene end was trimmed by 3 bases and the J gene end by 4 bases; junction bases not matched to a gene: 12. The CDR3 DNA sequence: TGTGCCAGTAGTATCCCACATCTAGCGGGGAGGGGAGAGACCCAGTACTTC. It translates to CASSIPHLAGRGETQYF.